Below are 24 T cell receptor beta chains sequenced from a single sample in a study of T cell repertoires in ileal Crohn's disease. The repertoire was sequenced with immunoSEQ multiplex PCR; TCRdb's copy has only in-frame clones and lacks some. The profile covers about 12,000 clones, with around three quarters appearing a single time and roughly 4.5% taken by the ten largest. Sequencing was done on a sample of ileal tissue. These receptors were taken from an adult with Crohn's disease.

CDR3 sequence reads: CATSRITGVSEVGYTF. The DNA of the CDR3 is TGTGCCACCAGCAGAATCACCGGAGTCTCAGAAGTGGGCTACACCTTC. V gene TRBV15 combines with J gene TRBJ1-2; D call uncertain. The V end was cut by 2 bases, the J end by 8 bases, with 21 bases between. Germline V gives CDR1 LNHNV, CDR2 YYDKDF (reference sequence). The CDR3 runs 16 residues.

The J gene is TRBJ2-7, the V gene TRBV2, with D uncertain. V lost 4 bases and J 2 bases, leaving 3 bases between the germline ends. From germline, CDR1 is SNHLY and CDR2 FYNNEI. This CDR3 spans 11 amino acids. The CDR3 DNA sequence: TGTGCCAGCAGTGCTGCCTACGAGCAGTACTTC. Translated, it gives CASSAAYEQYF.

The V call is TRBV18, the J call TRBJ2-5; D possibly corresponds to TRBD1 (5 bases). CDR3 size: 17 residues. The germline V gene has CDR1 KGHSH and CDR2 LQKENI. Trimming pared 3 bases from V and 0 bases from J, leaving 17 bases between. The CDR3 coding sequence is TGTGCCAGCTCACCTGACAGAAAAATGGGTTACCAAGAGACCCAGTACTTC. Translation: CASSPDRKMGYQETQYF.

The chain has TRBV6-5 and TRBJ2-7; the D gene is possibly TRBD2 (6 bases). Per the germline V gene, CDR1 is MNHEY and CDR2 is SVGAGI. The V gene lost 6 bases and the J gene lost 6 bases, with 12 bases spanning the gap. CDR3 length equals 12 residues. The CDR3: CASSDAGFEQYF. CDR3 DNA sequence: TGTGCCAGCAGCGACGCGGGATTCGAGCAGTACTTC.

This chain links TRBV5-5 with TRBJ2-1, with 11 positions matching TRBD2. V shed 4 bases and J 6 bases; nucleotides not matched to a gene: 6. Looked up from germline, CDR1 is SGHKS and CDR2 is YYEKEE (reference sequence). The CDR3 runs 15 residues. The CDR3 region is CASSRTSGSGNEQFF. The DNA for the CDR3 is TGTGCCAGCAGCCGGACTAGCGGGTCTGGCAATGAGCAGTTCTTC.

The chain combines TRBV5-1 with TRBJ1-1, with D perhaps TRBD1 (6 bases). Trimming removed 4 bases from V and 0 bases from J, with 10 bases in between. The germline V gene has CDR1 SGHRS and CDR2 YFSETQ. The CDR3 is 14 residues long. CDR3 protein: CASSTGTLNTEAFF. CDR3 DNA: TGCGCCAGCAGCACTGGGACATTGAACACTGAAGCTTTCTTT.

The V gene is TRBV19, the J gene TRBJ1-3; tentatively, D is TRBD1 (5 bases). The CDR3 is made up of 13 amino acids. Trimming took 7 bases from V and 4 from J, leaving 11 bases between them. The germline CDR1 and CDR2 sequences are LNHDA and SQIVND (reference sequence). CDR3 amino acids: CASNKGQGNTIYF. DNA for the CDR3: TGTGCCAGTAACAAGGGGCAAGGAAACACCATATATTTT. Full variable domain (rest looked up from reference TRBV19 and TRBJ1-3): DGGITQSPKYLFRKEGQNVTLSCEQNLNHDAMYWYRQDPGQGLRLIYYSQIVNDFQKGDIAEGYSVSREKKESFPLTVTSAQKNPTAFYLCASNKGQGNTIYFGEGSWLTVV.

This clone has just one count. The chain joins TRBV9 to TRBJ2-2, with TRBD1 matching 8 bases. CDR3 length: 14 amino acids. With V trimmed by 1 base and J by 7 bases, 3 bases remained unmatched. Germline lookup yields CDR1 SGDLS and CDR2 YYNGEE. The chain's CDR3 is CASSVRTGGGELFF. CDR3 nucleotides: TGTGCCAGCAGCGTACGTACAGGGGGCGGGGAGCTGTTTTTT.

The chain joins TRBV5-4 to TRBJ2-7; 9 nucleotides match TRBD2. The length of the CDR3 is 14 residues. Looked up from germline, CDR1 is SGHNT and CDR2 is YYREEE (reference sequence). V gave up 2 bases and J gave up 6 bases; unmatched junction bases: 6. The CDR3 DNA reads TGTGCCAGCAGCTTTTCGGGACTAGCTCCCGAGCAGTACTTC. Protein sequence: CASSFSGLAPEQYF.

The chain couples TRBV4-1 to TRBJ2-7; TRBD1 matches 7 bases. J was trimmed by 3 bases and V by 3 bases; bases with no gene match: 8. CDR1 and CDR2 (germline): MGHRA, YSYEKL. The CDR3 is 15 amino acids. The CDR3 coding sequence is TGCGCCAGCAGCCACGTGGGACAGCCTGTCTACGAGCAGTACTTC. This gives the protein CASSHVGQPVYEQYF.

This chain connects TRBV30 to TRBJ2-5; D gene uncertain. This CDR3 is 11 amino acids long. Germline values: CDR1 GTSNPN, CDR2 SVGIG (reference sequence). V lost 0 bases to trimming and J lost 5 bases, with 4 bases between them. As DNA, the CDR3 is TGTGCCTGGAGTGTTGAGGAGACCCAGTACTTC. It codes for CAWSVEETQYF.

The V gene is TRBV5-6, the J gene TRBJ1-5; a weak D match, TRBD1 (6 bases). The CDR3 runs 18 residues. V gave up 3 bases and J gave up 0 bases, with 19 bases separating them. In germline, CDR1 is SGHDT, CDR2 YYEEEE. CDR3 bases: TGTGCCAGCAGCTGGTCTCTTACAGGGAGCCCTAGCAATCAGCCCCAGCATTTT. Translating gives CASSWSLTGSPSNQPQHF.

In its sample, this clone was seen a few times. The V and J genes are TRBV4-2 and TRBJ1-2, with D perhaps matching TRBD1 (6 bases). Germline V gene sequence: CDR1 LGHNA, CDR2 YNFKEQ. The CDR3 length is 15 residues. V was shortened by 0 bases and J by 4 bases, with 12 bases between the two germline ends. The CDR3 DNA follows: TGTGCCAGCAGCCAAGATTTACAGGGAACCTATGGCTACACCTTC. Encoded protein: CASSQDLQGTYGYTF.

The chain has TRBV7-2 and TRBJ2-3; no reliable D call. Germline V lookup: CDR1 SGHTA, CDR2 FQGNSA. The CDR3 length is 12 residues. Trimming shortened V by 2 bases and J by 6 bases, and 6 bases separated the two germline ends. The CDR3 loop is CASSLLTDTQYF. For the CDR3, the DNA is TGTGCCAGCAGCTTACTAACGGATACGCAGTATTTT.

This chain joins TRBV5-5 and TRBJ1-4, with D uncertain. Trimming took 3 bases from V and 5 from J, leaving 14 bases between them. The CDR3 has 15 residues. CDR1 and CDR2 (germline): SGHKS, YYEKEE (reference sequence). The DNA for the CDR3 is TGTGCCAGCAGCTGGATGGGAGCGCAAAATGAAAAACTGTTTTTT. Translated: CASSWMGAQNEKLFF.

CDR3 nucleotide sequence: TGTGCCAGCAGTGGGGGGCGTCAGGGGTACGAGCAGTACTTC. Amino acid sequence: CASSGGRQGYEQYF. The rearrangement joins TRBV2 to TRBJ2-7, with a tentative D call TRBD1 (6 bases). The germline V gene has CDR1 SNHLY and CDR2 FYNNEI. The CDR3 loop spans 14 amino acids. The germline V and J ends were trimmed by 4 bases and 4 bases, with 14 bases remaining between them.

The V and J genes are TRBV6-4 and TRBJ2-7; TRBD2 agrees at 13 bases. CDR1 is MRHNA, CDR2 SNTAGT, per germline. CDR3 length: 16 amino acids. The J segment lost 2 bases and the V segment lost 6 bases, leaving 7 bases of the junction unmatched. The CDR3 sequence: CASSQTGTSGTYEQYF. The CDR3, as DNA: TGTGCCAGCAGCCAAACCGGGACTAGCGGGACCTACGAGCAGTACTTC.

The rearrangement links TRBV4-2 to TRBJ2-5, with TRBD2 matching over 11 bases. With V trimmed by 3 bases and J by 3 bases, 9 bases remained unmatched. Germline V CDR1 and CDR2: LGHNA, YNFKEQ. This CDR3 spans 17 amino acids. In DNA form, the CDR3 reads TGTGCCAGCAGCCACCCCTTGACTAGCGGGAAAAAAGAGACCCAGTACTTC. Translation: CASSHPLTSGKKETQYF.

This sequence joins TRBV10-3 and TRBJ2-3; 10 nucleotides match TRBD2. J was trimmed by 0 bases and V by 3 bases; bases with no gene match: 12. Germline V lookup: CDR1 ENHRY, CDR2 SYGVKD. This CDR3 region has 19 residues. CDR3 region: CAISESQTGTSVSTDTQYF. DNA for the CDR3: TGTGCCATCAGTGAAAGCCAAACCGGGACTAGCGTTAGCACAGATACGCAGTATTTT.

This chain joins TRBV7-9 and TRBJ2-1; possibly TRBD2 for D (5 bases). V was cut by 5 bases and J by 4 bases, with 15 bases left in between. The CDR3 runs 15 residues. Germline V CDR1 and CDR2: SEHNR, FQNEAQ (reference sequence). In DNA, the CDR3 is TGTGCCAGCAGCCTGGCCAGCGGTCTATACAATGAGCAGTTCTTC. Translated, it gives CASSLASGLYNEQFF.

The chain recombines TRBV18 with TRBJ1-4, with 7 bases that match TRBD1. Unmatched junction bases numbered 4, after V lost 2 bases and J lost 4 bases. Germline V CDR1 and CDR2: KGHSH, LQKENI. The CDR3 is made up of 15 amino acids. In DNA, the CDR3 is TGTGCCAGCTCACCAGGGACAGCGATTAATGAAAAACTGTTTTTT. It specifies CASSPGTAINEKLFF.

In its sample, this clone was seen a few times. The chain employs TRBV5-5 and TRBJ2-3, with unresolved D. Per germline, CDR1 SGHKS and CDR2 YYEKEE (reference sequence). The germline V and J ends were trimmed by 0 bases and 2 bases, with 4 bases remaining between them. This CDR3 has 13 residues. The CDR3 DNA reads as TGTGCCAGCAGCTTGGCAGTCACAGATACGCAGTATTTT. This codes for CASSLAVTDTQYF.

The chain is built from TRBV11-2 and TRBJ2-1; 12 nucleotides agree with TRBD2. This CDR3 contains 15 residues. V shed 4 bases and J 7 bases; nucleotides not matched to a gene: 5. The V gene's germline CDR1 is SGHAT and CDR2 FQNNGV. CDR3 coding DNA: TGTGCCAGCAGCTCCCGACTAGCGGGAGATAATGAGCAGTTCTTC. It yields the protein CASSSRLAGDNEQFF.

This rearrangement joins TRBV25-1 to TRBJ2-7; 8 bases match TRBD2. The CDR3 has 15 amino acids. The V and J ends lost 3 bases and 3 bases, in that order; junction bases with no gene match: 7. CDR1 and CDR2 from the germline V gene are MGHDK and SYGVNS. The CDR3 DNA reads TGTGCCAGCAGTGACCTAGCGGGCCCAGGCTACGAGCAGTACTTC. Its translation: CASSDLAGPGYEQYF.